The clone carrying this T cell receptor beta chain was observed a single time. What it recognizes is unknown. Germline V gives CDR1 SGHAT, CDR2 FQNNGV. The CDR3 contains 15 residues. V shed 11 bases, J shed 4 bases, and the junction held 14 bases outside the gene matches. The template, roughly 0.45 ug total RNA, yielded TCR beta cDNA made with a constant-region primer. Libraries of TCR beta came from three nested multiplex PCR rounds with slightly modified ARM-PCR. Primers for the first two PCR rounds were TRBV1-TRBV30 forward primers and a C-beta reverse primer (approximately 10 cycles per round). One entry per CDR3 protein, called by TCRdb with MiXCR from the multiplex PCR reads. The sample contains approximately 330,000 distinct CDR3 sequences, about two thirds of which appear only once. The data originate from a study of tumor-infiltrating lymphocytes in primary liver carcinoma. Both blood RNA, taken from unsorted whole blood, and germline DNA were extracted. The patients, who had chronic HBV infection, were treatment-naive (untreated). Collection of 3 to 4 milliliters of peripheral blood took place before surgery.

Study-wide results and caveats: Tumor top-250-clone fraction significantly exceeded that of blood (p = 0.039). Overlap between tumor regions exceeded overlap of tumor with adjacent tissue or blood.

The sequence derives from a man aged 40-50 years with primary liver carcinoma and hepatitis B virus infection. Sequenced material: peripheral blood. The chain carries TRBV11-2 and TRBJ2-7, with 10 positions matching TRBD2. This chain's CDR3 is CAGTFGAGGLYEQYF. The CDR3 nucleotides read TGTGCCGGCACCTTCGGAGCGGGAGGGCTATACGAGCAGTACTTC.